Below are 4 T cell receptor beta chains sequenced from a single sample in a study of CD8 T cells in Susac syndrome. RNA totalling about 0.5 to 1 ug underwent reverse transcription with random hexamers. TCRdb processed the immunoSEQ multiplex PCR reads anew with MiXCR; each CDR3 protein has one entry. This sample has about 150,000 distinct CDR3 sequences; approximately 93% occur once, and the top ten carry around 0.21%. Sample: CD8+ T cells from PBMCs. The source of these receptors is a human donor with multiple sclerosis.

Regarding this clonotype: The CDR3 carries no conserved terminal phenylalanine or tryptophan, so it likely arises from a read error. V is TRBV29-1 and J is TRBJ1-2; no definite D call. V shed 2 bases and J shed 6 bases, with 16 bases lying between them. This CDR3 spans 14 amino acids. In germline, CDR1 is SQVTM, CDR2 ANQGSEA. The CDR3 loop reads CSVENLGAANGYTI. The DNA of the CDR3 is TGCAGCGTTGAAAACCTTGGTGCGGCCAATGGCTACACCATC.

This chain connects TRBV3-1 to TRBJ2-5; the D gene is possibly TRBD1 (6 bases). V dropped 8 bases and J dropped 4 bases, with 14 bases sitting between them. CDR3 size: 13 residues. CDR1 and CDR2 (germline): LGHDT, YNNKEL (reference sequence). The CDR3 here is CASGTGPGETQYF. The CDR3 DNA is TGTGCCAGCGGAACAGGGCCGGGAGAGACCCAGTACTTC.

This clonotype was detected once. The chain employs TRBV19 and TRBJ1-5; D is perhaps TRBD1 (5 bases). Trimming pared 7 bases from V and 0 bases from J, leaving 31 bases between. Germline V gives CDR1 LNHDA, CDR2 SQIVND (reference sequence). The CDR3 runs to 21 residues. CDR3 protein: CASKVWIRGSASRNSNQPQHF. DNA of the CDR3: TGTGCCAGTAAGGTGTGGATACGGGGGTCAGCGAGTAGGAATAGCAATCAGCCCCAGCATTTT.

The chain uses TRBV6-5 and TRBJ2-5; the D gene is possibly TRBD2 (7 bases). The germline V gene encodes CDR1 MNHEY and CDR2 SVGAGI. Trimming pared 7 bases from V and 5 bases from J, leaving 20 bases between. The length of the CDR3 is 15 residues. CDR3 loop: CASTRGYGGQETQYF. CDR3 nucleotide sequence: TGTGCCAGCACCCGAGGGTACGGGGGGCAGGAGACCCAGTACTTC.